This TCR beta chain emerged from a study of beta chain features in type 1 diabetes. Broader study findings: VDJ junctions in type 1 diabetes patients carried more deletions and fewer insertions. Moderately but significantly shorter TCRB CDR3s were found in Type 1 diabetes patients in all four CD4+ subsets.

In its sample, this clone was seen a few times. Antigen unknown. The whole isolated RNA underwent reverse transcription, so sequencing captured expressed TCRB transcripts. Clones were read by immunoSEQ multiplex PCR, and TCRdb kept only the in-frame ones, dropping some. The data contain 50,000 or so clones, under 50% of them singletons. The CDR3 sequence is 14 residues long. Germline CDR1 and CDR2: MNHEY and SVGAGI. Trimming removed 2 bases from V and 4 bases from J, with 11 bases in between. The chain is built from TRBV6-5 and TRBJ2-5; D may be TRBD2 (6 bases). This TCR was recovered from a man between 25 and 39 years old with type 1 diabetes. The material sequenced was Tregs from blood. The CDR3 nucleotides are TGTGCCAGCAGTTACCCGGGAGAGGGAGAGACCCAGTACTTC. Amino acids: CASSYPGEGETQYF.